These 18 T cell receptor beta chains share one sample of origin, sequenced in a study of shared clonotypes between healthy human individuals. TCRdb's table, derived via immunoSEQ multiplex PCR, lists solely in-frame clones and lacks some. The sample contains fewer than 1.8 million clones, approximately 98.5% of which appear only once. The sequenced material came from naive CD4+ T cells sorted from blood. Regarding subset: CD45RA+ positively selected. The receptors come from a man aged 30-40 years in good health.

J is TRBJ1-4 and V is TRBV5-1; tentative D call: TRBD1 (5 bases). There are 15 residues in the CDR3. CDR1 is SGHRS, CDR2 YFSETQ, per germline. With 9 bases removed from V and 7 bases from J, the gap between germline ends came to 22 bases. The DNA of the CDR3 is TGCGCCATCCCCCTATGGGGGTTTGTGGTTGAAAAACTGTTTTTT. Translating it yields CAIPLWGFVVEKLFF.

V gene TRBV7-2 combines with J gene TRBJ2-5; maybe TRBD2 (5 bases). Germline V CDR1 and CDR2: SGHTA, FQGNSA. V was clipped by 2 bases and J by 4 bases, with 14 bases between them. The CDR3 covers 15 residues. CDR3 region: CASSLISGRGETQYF. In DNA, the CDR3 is TGTGCCAGCAGCTTAATAAGCGGTCGGGGAGAGACCCAGTACTTC.

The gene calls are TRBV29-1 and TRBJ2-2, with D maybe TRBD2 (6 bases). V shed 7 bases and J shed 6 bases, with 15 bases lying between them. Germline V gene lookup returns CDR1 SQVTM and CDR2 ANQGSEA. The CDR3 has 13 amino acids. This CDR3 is CSAARGGAGELFF. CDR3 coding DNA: TGCAGCGCCGCTCGAGGAGGGGCCGGGGAGCTGTTTTTT.

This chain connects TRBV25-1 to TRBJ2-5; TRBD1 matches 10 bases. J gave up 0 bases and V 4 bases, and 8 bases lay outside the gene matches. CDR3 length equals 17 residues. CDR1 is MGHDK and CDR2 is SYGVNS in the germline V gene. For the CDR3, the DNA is TGTGCCAGCAGTGGGGGACAGGGGAAAGAGTACCAAGAGACCCAGTACTTC. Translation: CASSGGQGKEYQETQYF. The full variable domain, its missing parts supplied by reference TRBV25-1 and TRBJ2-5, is EADIYQTPRYLVIGTGKKITLECSQTMGHDKMYWYQQDPGMELHLIHYSYGVNSTEKGDLSSESTVSRIRTEHFPLTLESARPSHTSQYLCASSGGQGKEYQETQYFGPGTRLLVL.

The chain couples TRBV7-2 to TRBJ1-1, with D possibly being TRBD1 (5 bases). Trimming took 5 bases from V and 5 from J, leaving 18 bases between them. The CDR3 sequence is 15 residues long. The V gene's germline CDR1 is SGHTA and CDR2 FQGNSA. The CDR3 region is CASSLYPQGGTEAFF. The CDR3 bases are TGTGCCAGCAGCCTTTACCCTCAGGGTGGGACTGAAGCTTTCTTT.

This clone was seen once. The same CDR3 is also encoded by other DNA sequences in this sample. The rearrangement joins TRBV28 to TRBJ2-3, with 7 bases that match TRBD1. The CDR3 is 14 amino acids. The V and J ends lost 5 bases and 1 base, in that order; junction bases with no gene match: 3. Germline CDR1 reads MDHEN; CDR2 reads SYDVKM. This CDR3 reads CASSPTGRTDTQYF. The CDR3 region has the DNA TGTGCCAGCAGTCCGACAGGGCGCACAGATACGCAGTATTTT.

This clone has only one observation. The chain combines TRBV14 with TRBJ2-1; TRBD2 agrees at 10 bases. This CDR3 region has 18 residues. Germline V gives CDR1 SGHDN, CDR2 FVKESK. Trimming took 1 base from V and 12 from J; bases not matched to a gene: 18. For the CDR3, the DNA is TGTGCCAGCAGCCAAGGCAAAGGTCGGCTAGCGGGAGCAGGTTGGCAGTTCTTC. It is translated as CASSQGKGRLAGAGWQFF. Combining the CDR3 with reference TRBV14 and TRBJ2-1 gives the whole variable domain EAGVTQFPSHSVIEKGQTVTLRCDPISGHDNLYWYRRVMGKEIKFLLHFVKESKQDESGMPNNRFLAERTGGTYSTLKVQPAELEDSGVYFCASSQGKGRLAGAGWQFFGPGTRLTVL.

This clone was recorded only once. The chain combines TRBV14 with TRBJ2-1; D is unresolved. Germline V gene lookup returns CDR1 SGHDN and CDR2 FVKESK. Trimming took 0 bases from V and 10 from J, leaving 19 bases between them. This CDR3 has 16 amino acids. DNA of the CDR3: TGTGCCAGCAGCCAAGATCGAGGTTTGCTGCTGAGGGAGCAGTTCTTC. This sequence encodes CASSQDRGLLLREQFF.

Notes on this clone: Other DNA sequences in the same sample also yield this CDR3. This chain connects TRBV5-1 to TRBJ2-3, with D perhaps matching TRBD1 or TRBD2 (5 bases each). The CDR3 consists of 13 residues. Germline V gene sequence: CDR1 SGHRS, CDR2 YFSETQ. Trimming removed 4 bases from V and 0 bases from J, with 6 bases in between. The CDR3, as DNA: TGCGCCAGCAGCAGGGACAGCACAGATACGCAGTATTTT. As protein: CASSRDSTDTQYF. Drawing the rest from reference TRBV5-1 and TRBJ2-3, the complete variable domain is KAGVTQTPRYLIKTRGQQVTLSCSPISGHRSVSWYQQTPGQGLQFLFEYFSETQRNKGNFPGRFSGRQFSNSRSEMNVSTLELGDSALYLCASSRDSTDTQYFGPGTRLTVL.

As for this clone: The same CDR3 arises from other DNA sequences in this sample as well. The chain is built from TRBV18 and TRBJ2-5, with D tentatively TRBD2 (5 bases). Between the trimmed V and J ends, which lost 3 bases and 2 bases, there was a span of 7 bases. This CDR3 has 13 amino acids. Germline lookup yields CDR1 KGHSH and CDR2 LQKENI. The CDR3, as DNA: TGTGCCAGCTCACCCACTAGTCAAGAGACCCAGTACTTC. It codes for CASSPTSQETQYF.

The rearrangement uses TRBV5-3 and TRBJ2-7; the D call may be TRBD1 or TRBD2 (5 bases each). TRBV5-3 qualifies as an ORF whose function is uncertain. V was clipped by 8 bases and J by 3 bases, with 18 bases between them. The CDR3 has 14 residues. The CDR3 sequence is CASSPRRGDYEQYF. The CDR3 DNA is TGTGCCAGCAGCCCCCGGAGAGGGGACTACGAGCAGTACTTC.

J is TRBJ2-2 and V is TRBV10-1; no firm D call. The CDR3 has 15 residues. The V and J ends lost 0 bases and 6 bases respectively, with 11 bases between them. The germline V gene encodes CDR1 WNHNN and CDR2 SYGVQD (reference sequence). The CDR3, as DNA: TGCGCCAGCAGTGAGTCTCCGGGCGAGCCCGGGGAGCTGTTTTTT. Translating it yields CASSESPGEPGELFF.

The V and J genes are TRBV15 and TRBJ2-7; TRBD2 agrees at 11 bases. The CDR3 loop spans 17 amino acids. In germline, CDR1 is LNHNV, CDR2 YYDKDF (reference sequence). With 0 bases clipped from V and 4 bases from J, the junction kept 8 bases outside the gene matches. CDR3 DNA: TGTGCCACCAGCAGAGAAATCCCACTAGCGGGAGTGTACGAGCAGTACTTC. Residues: CATSREIPLAGVYEQYF.

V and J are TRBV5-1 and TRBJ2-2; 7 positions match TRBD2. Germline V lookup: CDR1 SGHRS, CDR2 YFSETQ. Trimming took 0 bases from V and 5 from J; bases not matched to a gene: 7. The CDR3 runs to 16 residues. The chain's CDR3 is CASSLAPGAGTGELFF. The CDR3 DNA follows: TGCGCCAGCAGCTTGGCTCCGGGAGCGGGGACCGGGGAGCTGTTTTTT.

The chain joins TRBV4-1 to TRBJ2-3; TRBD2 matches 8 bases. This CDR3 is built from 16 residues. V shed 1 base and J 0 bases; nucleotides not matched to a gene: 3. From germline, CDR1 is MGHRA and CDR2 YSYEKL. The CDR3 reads CASSQGSGISTDTQYF. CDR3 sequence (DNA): TGCGCCAGCAGCCAAGGTAGCGGGATTAGCACAGATACGCAGTATTTT.

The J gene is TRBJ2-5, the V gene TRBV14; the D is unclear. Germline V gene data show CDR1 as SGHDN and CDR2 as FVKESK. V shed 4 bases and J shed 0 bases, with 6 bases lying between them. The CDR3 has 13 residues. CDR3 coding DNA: TGTGCCAGCAGCCTTAGAAACCAAGAGACCCAGTACTTC. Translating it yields CASSLRNQETQYF. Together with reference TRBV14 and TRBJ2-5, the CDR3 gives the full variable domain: EAGVTQFPSHSVIEKGQTVTLRCDPISGHDNLYWYRRVMGKEIKFLLHFVKESKQDESGMPNNRFLAERTGGTYSTLKVQPAELEDSGVYFCASSLRNQETQYFGPGTRLLVL.

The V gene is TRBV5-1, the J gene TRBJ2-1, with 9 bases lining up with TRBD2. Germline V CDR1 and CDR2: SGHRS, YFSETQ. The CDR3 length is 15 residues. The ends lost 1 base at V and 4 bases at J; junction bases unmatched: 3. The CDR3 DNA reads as TGCGCCAGCAGCTTGCTAGCGGGAAAGTACAATGAGCAGTTCTTC. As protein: CASSLLAGKYNEQFF.

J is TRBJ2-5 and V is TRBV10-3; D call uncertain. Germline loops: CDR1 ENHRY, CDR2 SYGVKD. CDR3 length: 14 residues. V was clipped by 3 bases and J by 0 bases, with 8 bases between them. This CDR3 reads CAISEQTYQETQYF. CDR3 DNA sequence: TGTGCCATCAGTGAACAGACCTACCAAGAGACCCAGTACTTC.